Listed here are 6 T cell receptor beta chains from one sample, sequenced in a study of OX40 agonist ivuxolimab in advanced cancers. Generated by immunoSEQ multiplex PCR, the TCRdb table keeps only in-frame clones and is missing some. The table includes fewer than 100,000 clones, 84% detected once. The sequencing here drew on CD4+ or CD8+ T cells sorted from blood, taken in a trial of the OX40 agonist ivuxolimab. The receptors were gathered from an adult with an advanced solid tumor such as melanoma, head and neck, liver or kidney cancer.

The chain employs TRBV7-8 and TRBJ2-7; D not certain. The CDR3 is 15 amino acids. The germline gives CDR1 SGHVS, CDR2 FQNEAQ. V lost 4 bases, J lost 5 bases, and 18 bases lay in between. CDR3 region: CASSSRRFSRDEQYF. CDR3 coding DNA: TGTGCCAGCAGCTCCCGGCGGTTTTCTCGGGACGAGCAGTACTTC.

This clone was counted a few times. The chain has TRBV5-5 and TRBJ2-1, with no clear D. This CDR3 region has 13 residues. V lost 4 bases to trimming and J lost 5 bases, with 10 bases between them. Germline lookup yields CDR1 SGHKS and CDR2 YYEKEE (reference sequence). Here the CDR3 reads CASSLKTDNEQFF. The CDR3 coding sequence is TGTGCCAGCAGCCTGAAGACTGACAATGAGCAGTTCTTC.

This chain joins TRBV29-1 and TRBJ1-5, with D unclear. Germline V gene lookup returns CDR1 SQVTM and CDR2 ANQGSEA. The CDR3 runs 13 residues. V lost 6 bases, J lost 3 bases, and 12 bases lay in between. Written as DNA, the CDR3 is TGCAGCGTGGCAGGAGGGTTCAATCAGCCCCAGCATTTT. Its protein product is CSVAGGFNQPQHF. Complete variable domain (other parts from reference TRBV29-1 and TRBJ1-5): SAVISQKPSRDICQRGTSLTIQCQVDSQVTMMFWYRQQPGQSLTLIATANQGSEATYESGFVIDKFPISRPNLTFSTLTVSNMSPEDSSIYLCSVAGGFNQPQHFGDGTRLSIL.

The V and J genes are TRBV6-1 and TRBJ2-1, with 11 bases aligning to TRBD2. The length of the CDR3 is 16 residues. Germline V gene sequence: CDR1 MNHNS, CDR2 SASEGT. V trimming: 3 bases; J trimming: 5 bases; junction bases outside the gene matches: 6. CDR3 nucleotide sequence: TGTGCCAGCAGTGACGTACTAGCGGGAGTGAACAATGAGCAGTTCTTC. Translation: CASSDVLAGVNNEQFF.

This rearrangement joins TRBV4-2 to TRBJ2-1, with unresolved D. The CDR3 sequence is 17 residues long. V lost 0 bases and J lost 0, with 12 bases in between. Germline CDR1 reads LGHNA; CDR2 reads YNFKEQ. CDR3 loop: CASSQEIASSSYNEQFF. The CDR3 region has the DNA TGTGCCAGCAGCCAAGAAATCGCATCAAGCTCCTACAATGAGCAGTTCTTC.

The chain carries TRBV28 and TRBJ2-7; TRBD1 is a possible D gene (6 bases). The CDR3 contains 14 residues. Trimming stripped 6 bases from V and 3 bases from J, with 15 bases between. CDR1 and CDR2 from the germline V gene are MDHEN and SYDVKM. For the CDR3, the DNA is TGTGCCAGCAGAGAGCAGGGGTTAGTCTACGAGCAGTACTTC. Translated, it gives CASREQGLVYEQYF.